The 5 T cell receptor beta chains below were found in one sample sequenced in a study of cytomegalovirus exposure and HLA in healthy donors. Generated by immunoSEQ multiplex PCR, the TCRdb table keeps only in-frame clones and is missing some. This repertoire shows 110,000 or so clones, roughly 86% found once; its top ten account for around 3.6%. Sequenced: PBMCs. Every receptor here comes from a woman younger than 35 in good health and CMV-seropositive.

This chain uses TRBV30 with TRBJ2-4, with 7 bases lining up with TRBD2. Per germline, CDR1 GTSNPN and CDR2 SVGIG (reference sequence). The CDR3 runs to 17 residues. V was pared by 0 bases and J by 0 bases, with 8 bases of the junction left unmatched. CDR3 in amino acids: CAWSVGALAIAKNIQYF. The CDR3 bases are TGTGCCTGGAGTGTAGGGGCACTAGCGATAGCCAAAAACATTCAGTACTTC.

The CDR3, as DNA: TGTGCCAGCAGCTTGCTTCCCCAGGGGATTAGGGCTGAAGCTTTCTTT. Encoded protein: CASSLLPQGIRAEAFF. This rearrangement joins TRBV5-6 to TRBJ1-1, with D possibly being TRBD1 (6 bases). In germline, CDR1 is SGHDT, CDR2 YYEEEE. The CDR3 consists of 16 residues. V lost 1 base, J lost 6 bases, and 19 bases lay in between. The whole variable domain, remainder taken from reference TRBV5-6 and TRBJ1-1, is DAGVTQSPTHLIKTRGQQVTLRCSPKSGHDTVSWYQQALGQGPQFIFQYYEEEERQRGNFPDRFSGHQFPNYSSELNVNALLLGDSALYLCASSLLPQGIRAEAFFGQGTRLTVV.

The chain uses TRBV9 and TRBJ1-1; no clear D gene. The length of the CDR3 is 17 residues. CDR1 SGDLS and CDR2 YYNGEE come from the germline V gene. V lost 0 bases and J 0 bases, leaving 15 bases between the germline ends. CDR3 nucleotide sequence: TGTGCCAGCAGCGTAGCTACGGGAAACACCATGAACACTGAAGCTTTCTTT. This codes for CASSVATGNTMNTEAFF. Combining the CDR3 with reference TRBV9 and TRBJ1-1 gives the whole variable domain DSGVTQTPKHLITATGQRVTLRCSPRSGDLSVYWYQQSLDQGLQFLIQYYNGEERAKGNILERFSAQQFPDLHSELNLSSLELGDSALYFCASSVATGNTMNTEAFFGQGTRLTVV.

This clone was seen more than once but under ten times. This chain uses TRBV18 with TRBJ2-7; 8 positions match TRBD1. This CDR3 is 14 amino acids long. V dropped 6 bases and J dropped 5; count of bases not matched to a gene: 9. Germline CDR1 and CDR2: KGHSH and LQKENI. The CDR3 DNA is TGTGCCAGCTCCCCGGGACAGGCGCTGGACGAGCAGTACTTC. The encoded protein is CASSPGQALDEQYF.

The chain carries TRBV7-3 and TRBJ1-2; a possible D gene is TRBD1 (6 bases). The V and J ends lost 4 bases and 7 bases respectively, with 19 bases between them. Looked up from germline, CDR1 is SGHTA and CDR2 is FQGTGA. The CDR3 is 15 amino acids. The CDR3 spells CASSSRGRGGSGYTF. The DNA for the CDR3 is TGTGCCAGCAGCTCCAGGGGCAGGGGAGGGTCTGGCTACACCTTC.